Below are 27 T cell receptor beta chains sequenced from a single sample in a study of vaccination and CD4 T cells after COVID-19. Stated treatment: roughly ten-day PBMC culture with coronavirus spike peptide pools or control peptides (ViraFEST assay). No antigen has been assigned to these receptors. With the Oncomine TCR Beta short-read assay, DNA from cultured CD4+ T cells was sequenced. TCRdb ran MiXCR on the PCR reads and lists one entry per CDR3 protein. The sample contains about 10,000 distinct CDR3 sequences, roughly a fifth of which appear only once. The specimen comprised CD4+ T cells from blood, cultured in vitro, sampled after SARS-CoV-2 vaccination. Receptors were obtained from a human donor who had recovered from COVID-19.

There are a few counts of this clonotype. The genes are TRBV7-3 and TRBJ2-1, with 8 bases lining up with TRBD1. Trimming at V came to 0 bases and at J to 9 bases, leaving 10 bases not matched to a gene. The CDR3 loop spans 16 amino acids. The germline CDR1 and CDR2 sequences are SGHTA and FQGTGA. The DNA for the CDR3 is TGTGCCAGCAGCTTAACCCCGCAGGGGGCTGATGGTGAGCAGTTCTTC. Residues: CASSLTPQGADGEQFF.

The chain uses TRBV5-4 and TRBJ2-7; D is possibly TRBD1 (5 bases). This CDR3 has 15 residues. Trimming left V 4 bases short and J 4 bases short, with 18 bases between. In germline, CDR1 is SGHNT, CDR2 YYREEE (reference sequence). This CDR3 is CASSLPTESIYEQYF. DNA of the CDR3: TGTGCCAGCAGCCTCCCGACAGAAAGCATATACGAGCAGTACTTC.

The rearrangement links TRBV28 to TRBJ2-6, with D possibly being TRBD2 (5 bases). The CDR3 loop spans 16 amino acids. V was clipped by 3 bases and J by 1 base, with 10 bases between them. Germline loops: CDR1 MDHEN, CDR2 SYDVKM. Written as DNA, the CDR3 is TGTGCCAGCAGTTTGAGGGTGCGGTCTGGGGCCAACGTCCTGACTTTC. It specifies CASSLRVRSGANVLTF. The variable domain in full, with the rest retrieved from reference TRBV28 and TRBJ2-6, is DVKVTQSSRYLVKRTGEKVFLECVQDMDHENMFWYRQDPGLGLRLIYFSYDVKMKEKGDIPEGYSVSREKKERFSLILESASTNQTSMYLCASSLRVRSGANVLTFGAGSRLTVL.

CDR3 coding DNA: TGTGCCAGCAGCTTAGAAGGGCTAGCGGATAATGAGCAGTTCTTC. It is translated as CASSLEGLADNEQFF. J is TRBJ2-1 and V is TRBV11-3, with TRBD2 matching 7 bases. The ends lost 0 bases at V and 7 bases at J; junction bases unmatched: 6. The CDR3 has 15 amino acids. Germline CDR1 reads SGHNT; CDR2 reads YENEEA.

The CDR3 DNA follows: TGTGCCTCGAAGCGGGATGGTATCGGGGAGCTGTTTTTT. This codes for CASKRDGIGELFF. This sequence joins TRBV7-9 and TRBJ2-2, with 7 bases matching TRBD2. The length of the CDR3 is 13 residues. Unmatched junction bases numbered 10, after V lost 11 bases and J lost 7 bases. CDR1 is SEHNR, CDR2 FQNEAQ, per germline (reference sequence).

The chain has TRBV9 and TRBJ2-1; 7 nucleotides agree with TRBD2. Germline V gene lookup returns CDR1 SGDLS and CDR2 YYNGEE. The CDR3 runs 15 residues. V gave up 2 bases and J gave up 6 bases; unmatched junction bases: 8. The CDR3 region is CASSVGGGPPNEQFF. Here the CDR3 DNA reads TGTGCCAGCAGCGTGGGGGGAGGGCCCCCCAATGAGCAGTTCTTC.

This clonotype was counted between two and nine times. The CDR3 DNA reads as TGTGCCAGCAGCCCCGAGCGGGAGGGATTTTACGAGCAGTACTTC. It codes for CASSPEREGFYEQYF. The genes are TRBV7-2 and TRBJ2-7, with 10 bases lining up with TRBD2. V was pared by 5 bases and J by 4 bases, with 8 bases of the junction left unmatched. Germline V CDR1 and CDR2: SGHTA, FQGNSA. This CDR3 has 15 residues.

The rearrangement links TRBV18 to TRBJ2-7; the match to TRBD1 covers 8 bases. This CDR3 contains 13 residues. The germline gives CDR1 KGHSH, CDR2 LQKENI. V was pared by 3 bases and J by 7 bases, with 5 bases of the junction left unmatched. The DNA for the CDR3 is TGTGCCAGCTCACCGGACAGGGCAGGGGAGCAGTACTTC. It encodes CASSPDRAGEQYF.

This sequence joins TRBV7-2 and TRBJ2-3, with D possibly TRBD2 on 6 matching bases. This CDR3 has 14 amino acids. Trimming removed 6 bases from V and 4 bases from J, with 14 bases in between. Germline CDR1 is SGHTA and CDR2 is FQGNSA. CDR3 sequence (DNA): TGTGCCAGCAGATTTGGACTATTCCCAGATACGCAGTATTTT. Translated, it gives CASRFGLFPDTQYF.

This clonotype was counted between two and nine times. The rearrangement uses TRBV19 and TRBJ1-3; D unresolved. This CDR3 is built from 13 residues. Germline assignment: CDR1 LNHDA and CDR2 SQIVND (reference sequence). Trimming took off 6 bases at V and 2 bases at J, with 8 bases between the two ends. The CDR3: CASSQSAGNTIYF. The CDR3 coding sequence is TGTGCCAGTAGCCAGAGTGCTGGAAACACCATATATTTT.

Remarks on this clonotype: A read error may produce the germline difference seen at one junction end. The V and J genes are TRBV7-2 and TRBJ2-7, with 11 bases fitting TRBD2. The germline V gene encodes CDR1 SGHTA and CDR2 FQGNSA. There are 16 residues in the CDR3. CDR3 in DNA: TGTGCCGGCAGCAAAACGGGACTAGCGGCCCAATACGAGCAGTACTTC. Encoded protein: CAGSKTGLAAQYEQYF.

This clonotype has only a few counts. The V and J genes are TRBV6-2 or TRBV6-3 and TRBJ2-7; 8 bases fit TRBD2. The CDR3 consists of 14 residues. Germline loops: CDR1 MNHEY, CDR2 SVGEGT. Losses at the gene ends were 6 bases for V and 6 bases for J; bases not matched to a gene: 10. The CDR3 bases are TGTGCCAGCAGCCCCAAAGCGGGAGTATCCGAGCAGTACTTC. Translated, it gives CASSPKAGVSEQYF.

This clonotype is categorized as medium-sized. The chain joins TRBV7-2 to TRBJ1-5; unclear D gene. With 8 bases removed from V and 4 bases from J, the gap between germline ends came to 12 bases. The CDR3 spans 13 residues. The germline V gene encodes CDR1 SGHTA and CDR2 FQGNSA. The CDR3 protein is CASGWVGNQPQHF. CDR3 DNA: TGTGCCAGCGGGTGGGTCGGGAATCAGCCCCAGCATTTT.

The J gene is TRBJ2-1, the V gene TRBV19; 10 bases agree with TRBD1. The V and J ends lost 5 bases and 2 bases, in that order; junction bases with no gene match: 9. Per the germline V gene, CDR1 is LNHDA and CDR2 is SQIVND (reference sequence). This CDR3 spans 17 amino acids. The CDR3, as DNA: TGTGCCAGTAGTGCCTTTCGGACAGGGGGAACCTACAATGAGCAGTTCTTC. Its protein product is CASSAFRTGGTYNEQFF.

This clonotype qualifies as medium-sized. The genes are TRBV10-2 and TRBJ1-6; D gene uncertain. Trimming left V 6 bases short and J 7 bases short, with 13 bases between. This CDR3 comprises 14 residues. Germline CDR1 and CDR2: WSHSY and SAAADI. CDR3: CASRTDMGNSPLHF. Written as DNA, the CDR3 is TGCGCCAGCAGGACCGACATGGGGAATTCACCCCTCCACTTT.

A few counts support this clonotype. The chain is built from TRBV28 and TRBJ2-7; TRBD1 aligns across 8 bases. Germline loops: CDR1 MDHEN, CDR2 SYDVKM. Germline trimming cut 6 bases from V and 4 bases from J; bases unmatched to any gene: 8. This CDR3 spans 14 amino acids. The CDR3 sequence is CASRPRTGPYEQYF. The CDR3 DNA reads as TGTGCCAGCAGGCCCCGGACAGGGCCATACGAGCAGTACTTC.

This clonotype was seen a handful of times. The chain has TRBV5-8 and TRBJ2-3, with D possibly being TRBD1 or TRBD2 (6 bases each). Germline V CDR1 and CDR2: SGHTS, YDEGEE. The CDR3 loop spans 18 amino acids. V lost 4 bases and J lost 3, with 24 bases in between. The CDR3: CASSRGQKHASSTDTQYF. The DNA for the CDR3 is TGTGCCAGCAGCCGGGGGCAGAAACACGCCTCTAGTACAGATACGCAGTATTTT. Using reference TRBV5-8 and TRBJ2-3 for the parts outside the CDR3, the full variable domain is EAGVTQSPTHLIKTRGQQATLRCSPISGHTSVYWYQQALGLGLQFLLWYDEGEERNRGNFPPRFSGRQFPNYSSELNVNALELEDSALYLCASSRGQKHASSTDTQYFGPGTRLTVL.

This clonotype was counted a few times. In DNA form, the CDR3 reads TGTGCCAGCCGCCGGGACAGAGGAAACACCATATATTTT. Its protein is CASRRDRGNTIYF. The V call is TRBV7-8, the J call TRBJ1-3, with TRBD1 identical over 7 bases. The ends lost 8 bases at V and 4 bases at J; junction bases unmatched: 5. CDR3 length equals 13 residues. Germline lookup yields CDR1 SGHVS and CDR2 FQNEAQ.

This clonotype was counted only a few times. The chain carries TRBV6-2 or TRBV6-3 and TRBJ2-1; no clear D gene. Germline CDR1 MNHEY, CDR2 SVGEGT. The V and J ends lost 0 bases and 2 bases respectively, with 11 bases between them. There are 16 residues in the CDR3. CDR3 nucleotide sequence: TGTGCCAGCAGTTACTCCGACCAACTCACCTACAATGAGCAGTTCTTC. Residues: CASSYSDQLTYNEQFF.

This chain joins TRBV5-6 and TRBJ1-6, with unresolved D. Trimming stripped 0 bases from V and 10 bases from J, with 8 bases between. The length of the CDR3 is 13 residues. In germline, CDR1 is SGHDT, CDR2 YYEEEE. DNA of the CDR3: TGTGCCAGCAGCTTGGGGGTAAGCTCACCCCTCCACTTT. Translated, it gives CASSLGVSSPLHF.

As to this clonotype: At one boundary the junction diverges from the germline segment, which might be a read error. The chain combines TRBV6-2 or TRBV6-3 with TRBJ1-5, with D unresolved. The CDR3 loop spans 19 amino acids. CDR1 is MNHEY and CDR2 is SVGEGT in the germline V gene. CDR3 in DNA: TGTGCCAGCAGTTACTCTATTTGGTCGTTTGGGTCCCGGAATCGGCCCCAGCATTTT. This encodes CASSYSIWSFGSRNRPQHF.

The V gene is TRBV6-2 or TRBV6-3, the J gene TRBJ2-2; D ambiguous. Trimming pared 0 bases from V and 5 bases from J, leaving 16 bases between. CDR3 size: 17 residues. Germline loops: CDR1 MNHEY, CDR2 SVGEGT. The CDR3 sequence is CASSYSGPPLGTGELFF. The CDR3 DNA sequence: TGTGCCAGCAGTTACTCCGGTCCTCCCCTGGGGACCGGGGAGCTGTTTTTT.

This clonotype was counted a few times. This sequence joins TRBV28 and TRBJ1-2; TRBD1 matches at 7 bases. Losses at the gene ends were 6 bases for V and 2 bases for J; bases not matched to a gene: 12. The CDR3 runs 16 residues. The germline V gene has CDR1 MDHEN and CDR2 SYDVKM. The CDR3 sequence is CASSYTPSTGNYGYTF. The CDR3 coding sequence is TGTGCCAGCAGCTACACCCCTTCGACAGGGAACTATGGCTACACCTTC.

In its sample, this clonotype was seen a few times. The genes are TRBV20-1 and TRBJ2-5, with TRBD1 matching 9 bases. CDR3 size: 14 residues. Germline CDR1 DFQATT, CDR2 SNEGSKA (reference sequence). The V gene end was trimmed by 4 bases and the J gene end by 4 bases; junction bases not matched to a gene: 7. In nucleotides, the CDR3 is TGCAGTGCTACCCGACAGGGGGGCGTAGAGACCCAGTACTTC. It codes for CSATRQGGVETQYF.

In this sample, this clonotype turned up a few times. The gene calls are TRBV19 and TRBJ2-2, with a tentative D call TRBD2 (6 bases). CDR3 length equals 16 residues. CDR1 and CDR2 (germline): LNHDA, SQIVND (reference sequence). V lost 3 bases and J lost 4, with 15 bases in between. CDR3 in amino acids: CASSIRSGVSTGELFF. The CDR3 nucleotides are TGTGCCAGTAGTATCAGATCGGGAGTGAGCACCGGGGAGCTGTTTTTT.

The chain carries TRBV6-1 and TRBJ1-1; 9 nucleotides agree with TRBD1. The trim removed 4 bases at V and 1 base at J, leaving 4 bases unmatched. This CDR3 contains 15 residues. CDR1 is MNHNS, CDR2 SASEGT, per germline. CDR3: CASSATGGKNTEAFF. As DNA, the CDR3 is TGTGCCAGCAGTGCGACAGGGGGAAAGAACACTGAAGCTTTCTTT.

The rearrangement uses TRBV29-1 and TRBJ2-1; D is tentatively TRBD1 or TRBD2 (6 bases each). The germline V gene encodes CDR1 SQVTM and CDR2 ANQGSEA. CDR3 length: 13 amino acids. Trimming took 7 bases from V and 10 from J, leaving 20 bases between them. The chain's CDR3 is CSATKGGSQEQFF. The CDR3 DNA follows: TGCAGCGCCACAAAAGGGGGGAGTCAAGAGCAGTTCTTC.